This record concerns one TCR beta chain sequence. The entry originates in a study of CD8+ T cells in alopecia areata. Once RNA had been extracted, it was reverse transcribed into cDNA to act as the sequencing template. Sequencing was performed with immunoSEQ multiplex PCR; in TCRdb, only in-frame clones are kept and a portion is missing. The table lists around 130,000 clones, 45% to 65% of them singletons. Germline V gene data show CDR1 as SGHRS and CDR2 as YFSETQ. V was pared by 0 bases and J by 4 bases, with 13 bases between. This CDR3 has 16 amino acids. The chain has TRBV5-1 and TRBJ2-2; unclear D gene. Specimen: CD4+ T cells sorted from blood, collected at week 0. This TCR was sampled from a human donor with alopecia areata. The CDR3 here is CASSLARRISTGELFF. As DNA, the CDR3 is TGCGCCAGCAGCTTGGCGAGGCGTATCAGCACCGGGGAGCTGTTTTTT.